This is a list of T cell receptor beta chains from one sample in a study of OX40 agonist ivuxolimab in advanced cancers. Assay used: immunoSEQ multiplex PCR; TCRdb lists only in-frame clones, some missing. Among approximately 77,000 clones, about nine tenths were seen once, and the ten largest hold about 1.8%. The specimen was CD4+ or CD8+ T cells sorted from blood, collected in a trial of the OX40 agonist ivuxolimab. Receptors were obtained from an adult with an advanced solid tumor such as melanoma, head and neck, liver or kidney cancer. Both conserved end residues are part of each CDR3. A D gene is named only where the DNA matches it firmly. A row's size may be missing; if present it is once, few, many or a size class.

abundance,d_gene,j_gene,v_gene,CDR3nt,CDR3aa
.,.,TRBJ1-1,TRBV7-9,TGTGCCAGCAGCCCAGAGGGGGGGAACACTGAAGCTTTCTTT,CASSPEGGNTEAFF
.,.,TRBJ2-3,TRBV7-3,TGTGCCAGCAGCCCCGGGGGCCTAAACACAGATACGCAGTATTTT,CASSPGGLNTDTQYF
.,.,TRBJ2-7,TRBV29-1,TGCAGCGTTGGGGCCAGGGACACCGAGCAGTACTTC,CSVGARDTEQYF
.,TRBD1,TRBJ1-2,TRBV2,TGTGCCAGCACCGAGGACAGGGAGGGCTACACCTTC,CASTEDREGYTF
once,.,TRBJ2-1,TRBV7-2,TGTGCCAGCAGCTTAGTTGGTCTCAATGAGCAGTTCTTC,CASSLVGLNEQFF
once,TRBD2,TRBJ2-3,TRBV11-2,TGTGCCAGCAGCTTGGAGGTAGCGGGTACGCAGTATTTT,CASSLEVAGTQYF
.,.,TRBJ1-2,TRBV7-2,TGTGCCAGCAGCTTAGTGGCAGGGACCTCCATCGCCTACTACACCTTC,CASSLVAGTSIAYYTF
.,.,TRBJ2-7,TRBV4-1,TGCGCCAGCAGCCAAGCAGGGTTCACCTACGAGCAGTACTTC,CASSQAGFTYEQYF
.,TRBD2,TRBJ2-7,TRBV2,TGTGCCAGCAGAGCTGGGCTAGCGGGGGCGATCTCCTACGAGCAGTACTTC,CASRAGLAGAISYEQYF
.,.,TRBJ2-3,TRBV10-3,TGTGCCATCGAACAGGAGAGCACAGATACGCAGTATTTT,CAIEQESTDTQYF
once,.,TRBJ1-1,TRBV7-9,TGTGCCAGCAGCTCGGGACCGAAGACTGAAGCTTTCTTT,CASSSGPKTEAFF
.,.,TRBJ2-5,TRBV5-1,TGCGCCAGCAGCTTGGAACCAGGGGGGGAGACCCAGTACTTC,CASSLEPGGETQYF
few,.,TRBJ1-5,TRBV5-6,TGTGCCAGCAGCCTCCCTGGGGGGCTATATAGCAATCAGCCCCAGCATTTT,CASSLPGGLYSNQPQHF
.,TRBD1,TRBJ1-5,TRBV6-1,TGTGCCAGCAGTGTAGAGACAGGGAATAGCAATCAGCCCCAGCATTTT,CASSVETGNSNQPQHF
.,.,TRBJ1-6,TRBV18,TGTGCCAGCTCACCGTTCGAACCATCCAATAATTCACCCCTCCACTTT,CASSPFEPSNNSPLHF
once,.,TRBJ2-1,TRBV7-9,TGTGCCAGCAGCCGTCTGACTTATTCGGATGGGAATGAGCAGTTCTTC,CASSRLTYSDGNEQFF
.,.,TRBJ1-1,TRBV30,TGTGCCTGGAGTGAGAAGGCAGTCGGGGGCACTGAAGCTTTCTTT,CAWSEKAVGGTEAFF
.,.,TRBJ1-5,TRBV19,TGTGCCAGTAGTATTCAGCCAGAGGCGAATCAGCCCCAGCATTTT,CASSIQPEANQPQHF
.,.,TRBJ2-1,TRBV5-5,TGTGCCAGCAGCTTGATGGCGGCCCACTACAATGAGCAGTTCTTC,CASSLMAAHYNEQFF
.,TRBD2,TRBJ2-7,TRBV7-9,TGTGCCAGCTCTCAAGGGGTGGGGACTAGGGGGTACTTC,CASSQGVGTRGYF
.,.,TRBJ1-5,TRBV19,TGTGCCAGTACCCGGGCAGGGTTGGGCAATCAGCCCCAGCATTTT,CASTRAGLGNQPQHF
once,.,TRBJ2-5,TRBV12-5,TGTGCTAGTGGTTTGGAGGTGGGCAGGGAACAAGAGACCCAGTACTTC,CASGLEVGREQETQYF
.,TRBD2,TRBJ2-5,TRBV30,TGTGCCTGGAGTGTTAAGCGGGGGGGCCGGGAGACCCAGTACTTC,CAWSVKRGGRETQYF
.,.,TRBJ1-4,TRBV28,TGTGCCAGCACTCAAAGGGGTTGGAATGAAAAACTGTTTTTT,CASTQRGWNEKLFF
.,TRBD2,TRBJ2-7,TRBV5-4,TGTGCCGGGACTAGCCCCTACGAGCAGTACTTC,CAGTSPYEQYF